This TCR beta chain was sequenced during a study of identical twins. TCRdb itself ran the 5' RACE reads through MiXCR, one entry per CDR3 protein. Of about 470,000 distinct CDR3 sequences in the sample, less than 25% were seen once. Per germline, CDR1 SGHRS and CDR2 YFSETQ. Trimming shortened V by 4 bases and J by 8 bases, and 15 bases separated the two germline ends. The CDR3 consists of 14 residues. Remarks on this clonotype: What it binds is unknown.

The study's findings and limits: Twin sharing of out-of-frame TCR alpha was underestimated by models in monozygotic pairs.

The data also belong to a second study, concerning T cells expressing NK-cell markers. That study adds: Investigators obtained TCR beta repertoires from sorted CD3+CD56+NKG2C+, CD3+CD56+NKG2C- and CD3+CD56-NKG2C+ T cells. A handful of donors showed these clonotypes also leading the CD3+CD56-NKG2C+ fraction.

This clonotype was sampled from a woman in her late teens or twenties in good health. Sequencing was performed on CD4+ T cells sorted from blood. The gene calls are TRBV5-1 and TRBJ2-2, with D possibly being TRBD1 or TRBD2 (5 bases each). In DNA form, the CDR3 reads TGCGCCAGCAGCGCGATCGGGGCGTATGGGGAGCTGTTTTTT. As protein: CASSAIGAYGELFF.